This TCR beta chain comes out of a study of T cell changes during pregnancy in multiple sclerosis. This table comes from immunoSEQ multiplex PCR, and its TCRdb copy is limited to in-frame clones, with some not included. The sample records 15,000 or so clones, 85% to 95% being singletons. The receptor was isolated from a female donor in good health, enrolled as a control in a pregnancy study. The starting material was peripheral blood, obtained in the second trimester of pregnancy.

The CDR3 sequence is CASRQGTGDGYTF. CDR3 DNA: TGCGCCAGCAGACAAGGGACAGGGGACGGCTACACCTTC. The chain links TRBV5-1 to TRBJ1-2, with 10 bases that match TRBD1. Per germline, CDR1 SGHRS and CDR2 YFSETQ. V shed 5 bases and J 8 bases; nucleotides not matched to a gene: 6. There are 13 residues in the CDR3.